The entry below gives a single T cell receptor (beta chain) sequence along with its context. The antigen is undetermined. The junction shows a germline mismatch at one end, possibly a read error. TCRdb re-called the PCR reads through MiXCR, storing one row per CDR3 protein. Here the sample spans 85,000 to 100,000 distinct CDR3 sequences, 20% to 25% being singletons. Naive CD8 sequencing libraries were generated from roughly 18,000 to 920,000 sorted cells, with 10%, 30% or 50% RNA as input. The data were obtained in a study of molecular identifiers for immune sequencing clone quantification. General study points: Reportedly, one cell's Jurkat TCR RNA was detected within 1,200,000 naive CD8 cells.

The sequence was collected from a human donor in good health. Some libraries in this study had Jurkat cell RNA spiked in. The sequenced material came from naive CD8+ T cells from blood, with Jurkat cell RNA spiked in. Noted subset: FACS-sorted CD8+CD4-CCR7+CD45RA+ naive T cells.

The CDR3 nucleotides read TGTGCCAGCTGCTTTAGCGGGAGGGCCTACGAGCAGTACTTC. It specifies CASCFSGRAYEQYF. V usage is TRBV11-1 and J usage is TRBJ2-7, with 11 positions matching TRBD2. CDR1 SGHAT and CDR2 FQDESV come from the germline V gene (reference sequence). The CDR3 loop spans 14 amino acids.